Sequencing of this T cell receptor beta chain was carried out in a study of shared clonotypes between healthy human individuals. Whole-study results and caveats: What naive subsets generally showed was a larger estimated richness than memory subsets showed. An expected dependence of interdonor clonotype sharing on sequencing depth was noted.

Looked up from germline, CDR1 is SEHNR and CDR2 is FQNEAQ (reference sequence). This CDR3 spans 14 amino acids. V lost 1 base to trimming and J lost 7 bases, with 14 bases between them. The assay ran at deep level. Generated by immunoSEQ multiplex PCR, the TCRdb table keeps only in-frame clones and is missing some. The sample has under 850,000 clones, more than 85% seen once. Naivety among CD8 cells was defined by CD45RO negativity and positive CCR7 selection, thereby excluding terminally differentiated effector memory CD45RA+ cells. All participating donors were Caucasian adults from Nashville, Tennessee. To note about this clone: As yet, its antigen is unknown. Other nucleotide sequences in the sample specify the same CDR3.

The sequencing input was naive CD8+ T cells sorted from blood. This receptor was identified in a man aged 30 to 45 in good health. The V gene is TRBV7-9, the J gene TRBJ2-7; maybe TRBD2 (5 bases). DNA of the CDR3: TGTGCCAGCAGCTTAGGGGAGTCTCTTGGTGAGCAGTACTTC. Protein product: CASSLGESLGEQYF.